This T cell receptor (beta chain) was recorded in a study of blood T cell repertoires in COVID-19. About the research overall: The cDNA or gDNA used as material had been derived from T cells, B-cell-depleted T cells, or PBMCs.

Patients at the Seattle site were enrolled during active infection and followed longitudinally. Authors' methods: Using reference gene primer amplification, nucleated cell counts were estimated. Sequenced by immunoSEQ multiplex PCR; TCRdb stores in-frame clones only, minus some. The V and J calls and clone size were taken over from that table, and D and trimming were inferred from the DNA. The sample contains roughly 460,000 clones, 70% to 90% of which appear only once. The receptor's source is a man aged 18 to 30 with COVID-19, enrolled during active disease. The sequencing sample was made of peripheral blood.

In nucleotides, the CDR3 is TGCAGCGTTGCCGAGGGAAACACCATATATTTT. This encodes CSVAEGNTIYF. The J gene is TRBJ1-3, the V gene TRBV29-1; D unresolved. CDR1 and CDR2 from the germline V gene are SQVTM and ANQGSEA. The length of the CDR3 is 11 residues. Trimming pared 4 bases from V and 4 bases from J, leaving 5 bases between.